This TCR beta chain was documented in a study of identical twins. With 3 bases removed from V and 3 bases from J, the gap between germline ends came to 16 bases. The CDR3 consists of 15 residues. Germline V gene data show CDR1 as SGHRS and CDR2 as YFSETQ. TCRdb re-derived calls from the 5' RACE reads in MiXCR, one entry per CDR3 protein. The sample consists of fewer than 500,000 distinct CDR3 sequences, 24% of them appearing once. Another study also made use of these data, one on T cells expressing NK-cell markers. That study adds: The leading position in the CD3+CD56-NKG2C+ fraction of a handful of donors also went to these clonotypes.

This clonotype originated in a woman younger than 30 in good health. The gene calls are TRBV5-1 and TRBJ2-7; D perhaps matches TRBD1 (6 bases). Sequences were obtained from CD4+ T cells sorted from blood. Written as DNA, the CDR3 is TGCGCCAGCAGCTCCCCAGCAGGACAGAGCTACGAGCAGTACTTC. Encoded protein: CASSSPAGQSYEQYF.